The 10 T cell receptor beta chains presented below share a single source sample, sequenced in a study of T cell responses to AZD1222 COVID-19 vaccine (dated by TCRdb to the early 2020s). Receptors were amplified or captured by the immunoSEQ multiplex PCR assay. TCRdb limited this immuneACCESS table to in-frame rearrangements with V and J called. A share of clones is missing; checked studies link under half to unresolved V genes, and the rest is unexplained. The table for this sample lists roughly 51,000 clones; 70% to 90% of them were counted only once. Of the sample, around 6.5% is held by the ten largest clones. The time point label on this specimen signifies: about 28 days (+/-7) after the second vaccine dose. The sequencing used peripheral blood, collected 28 days after the second AZD1222 dose. These receptors were taken from an adult who received the AZD1222 COVID-19 vaccine.

Here the CDR3 DNA reads TGTGCCAGCTCGCCGACGACTAGCGGGGTTGACGAGCAGTACTTC. It specifies CASSPTTSGVDEQYF. V and J are TRBV18 and TRBJ2-7; TRBD2 agrees at 11 bases. Germline-derived CDR1 and CDR2 are KGHSH and LQKENI. V dropped 6 bases and J dropped 5; count of bases not matched to a gene: 9. CDR3 length equals 15 residues. The entire variable domain, with the rest obtained from reference TRBV18 and TRBJ2-7, is as follows: NAGVMQNPRHLVRRRGQEARLRCSPMKGHSHVYWYRQLPEEGLKFMVYLQKENIIDESGMPKERFSAEFPKEGPSILRIQQVVRGDSAAYFCASSPTTSGVDEQYFGPGTRLTVT.

The chain couples TRBV21-1 to TRBJ2-1. TRBV21-1 is tagged as a pseudogene. This CDR3 is 15 amino acids long. The CDR3, as DNA: TGTGCCAGCAGCAAAGGGGTAAACTCCTACAATGAGCAGTTCTTC. Protein: CASSKGVNSYNEQFF.

This chain joins TRBV23-1 and TRBJ2-5; D is ambiguous. TRBV23-1 is recorded as an ORF, its role being uncertain. CDR3 size: 17 residues. V shed 2 bases and J shed 4 bases, with 20 bases lying between them. CDR3 sequence: CASSQPPFSRELETQYF. CDR3 DNA sequence: TGCGCCAGCAGTCAACCGCCGTTCTCAAGGGAACTAGAGACCCAGTACTTC.

The chain is built from TRBV2 and TRBJ2-7; TRBD1 matches 11 bases. The CDR3 is 13 amino acids. CDR1 is SNHLY and CDR2 is FYNNEI in the germline V gene. V trimming: 7 bases; J trimming: 3 bases; junction bases outside the gene matches: 2. CDR3: CASKGQGGYEQYF. DNA of the CDR3: TGTGCCAGCAAGGGACAGGGGGGCTACGAGCAGTACTTC.

This clone was seen once. The rearrangement joins TRBV7-2 to TRBJ1-1; D remains unclear. Germline CDR1 and CDR2: SGHTA and FQGNSA. The CDR3 runs 13 residues. Between the trimmed V and J ends, which lost 6 bases and 0 bases, there was a span of 8 bases. For the CDR3, the DNA is TGTGCCAGCAGTAGTCATATGAACACTGAAGCTTTCTTT. Its protein product is CASSSHMNTEAFF.

This rearrangement joins TRBV19 to TRBJ2-3, with unresolved D. The germline CDR1 and CDR2 sequences are LNHDA and SQIVND (reference sequence). Trimming took off 3 bases at V and 3 bases at J, with 4 bases between the two ends. CDR3 size: 12 residues. The CDR3 reads CASSMGTDTQYF. The CDR3 coding sequence is TGTGCCAGTAGTATGGGGACAGATACGCAGTATTTT.

V and J are TRBV24-1 and TRBJ2-3, with D possibly matching TRBD1 (6 bases). The germline V gene has CDR1 KGHDR and CDR2 SFDVKD. This CDR3 has 18 amino acids. Between the trimmed V and J ends, which lost 5 bases and 2 bases, there was a span of 22 bases. The CDR3 is CATSAAIGQRLITDTQYF. As DNA, the CDR3 is TGTGCCACCAGTGCCGCAATAGGACAGAGACTTATCACAGATACGCAGTATTTT.

The chain employs TRBV15 and TRBJ2-7; 9 positions agree with TRBD1. V dropped 0 bases and J dropped 9; count of bases not matched to a gene: 9. Germline CDR1 reads LNHNV; CDR2 reads YYDKDF (reference sequence). The CDR3 loop spans 15 amino acids. The CDR3: CATSRDIGTGFGQYF. The CDR3 bases are TGTGCCACCAGCAGAGATATCGGGACAGGGTTCGGGCAGTACTTC.

The chain combines TRBV19 with TRBJ1-5; TRBD1 matches at 8 bases. This CDR3 region has 15 residues. With V trimmed by 10 bases and J by 4 bases, 12 bases remained unmatched. The germline CDR1 and CDR2 sequences are LNHDA and SQIVND (reference sequence). The CDR3 region is CATNAGQVTNQPQHF. DNA of the CDR3: TGTGCCACCAATGCGGGACAGGTTACTAATCAGCCCCAGCATTTT.

The rearrangement links TRBV10-3 to TRBJ1-2; tentative D call: TRBD1 (5 bases). Trimming took off 10 bases at V and 4 bases at J, with 16 bases between the two ends. CDR3 length equals 13 residues. The germline CDR1 and CDR2 sequences are ENHRY and SYGVKD. Here the CDR3 reads CATQGTQGYGYTF. The CDR3 DNA reads as TGTGCCACCCAGGGAACCCAGGGCTATGGCTACACCTTC.